Listed here are 5 T cell receptor beta chains from one sample, sequenced in a study of low-dose radiotherapy and immunotherapy resistance in tumors. First-strand cDNA relied on TRAV- and TRBV-specific primers spanning alpha and beta chains. TCR amplification used around 19 PCR cycles, a constant-region primer and a V-primer adapter. In TCRdb, the reads were re-called with MiXCR into one record per CDR3 protein. The sample yields 70,000 to 90,000 distinct CDR3 sequences, roughly 19% seen once. Indicated time point: before trial treatment. The specimen was PBMCs, collected before treatment. These TCRs come from a male donor with prostate cancer.

This clonotype was found a few times. No DNA is shown, since the ends of the CDR3 on it are uncertain; the CDR3 is the one TCRdb lists. J is TRBJ1-1 and V is TRBV7-2; TRBD1, the table's D call, lacks a check against the DNA. Inclusive of both ends, the CDR3 amounts to 18 amino acids. Germline CDR1 is SGHTA and CDR2 is FQGNSA. The CDR3 sequence: CASSLFFFGAGSVTEAFF.

This clonotype was seen many times. V usage is TRBV7-2 and J usage is TRBJ2-1; 10 bases agree with TRBD2. The CDR3 has 16 residues. In germline, CDR1 is SGHTA, CDR2 FQGNSA. The V segment lost 5 bases and the J segment 8 bases; nucleotides outside the gene matches: 12. Written as DNA, the CDR3 is TGTGCCAGCAGCGCCCGTCCTAGCGGGGGTTCAGATGAGCAGTTCTTC. It yields the protein CASSARPSGGSDEQFF.

Turning to this clonotype: An end of the junction does not agree with germline; a read error may underlie this. The chain combines TRBV4-2 with TRBJ2-6, with 16 bases that match TRBD2. This CDR3 comprises 20 residues. From germline, CDR1 is LGHNA and CDR2 YNFKEQ. CDR3 nucleotides: TGTGCCAGCAGCCTAACCGGGACTAGCGGGGGGGCGTCTGGGGCCTACGTCCTGACTTTC. Translating it yields CASSLTGTSGGASGAYVLTF.

This clonotype has a count of ten or more. This rearrangement joins TRBV20-1 to TRBJ2-3, with 10 bases fitting TRBD1. The J segment lost 4 bases and the V segment lost 0 bases, leaving 4 bases of the junction unmatched. This CDR3 region has 15 residues. CDR1 is DFQATT and CDR2 is SNEGSKA in the germline V gene (reference sequence). CDR3 sequence reads: CSARDLGQGADTQYF. For the CDR3, the DNA is TGCAGTGCTAGAGACTTAGGACAGGGGGCAGATACGCAGTATTTT.

The rearrangement links TRBV7-2 to TRBJ2-7, with unresolved D. Germline lookup yields CDR1 SGHTA and CDR2 FQGNSA. This CDR3 has 13 amino acids. V lost 5 bases and J lost 2, with 10 bases in between. Here the CDR3 DNA reads TGTGCCAGCAGCCACGGATCCCCCTACGAGCAGTACTTC. It translates to CASSHGSPYEQYF.